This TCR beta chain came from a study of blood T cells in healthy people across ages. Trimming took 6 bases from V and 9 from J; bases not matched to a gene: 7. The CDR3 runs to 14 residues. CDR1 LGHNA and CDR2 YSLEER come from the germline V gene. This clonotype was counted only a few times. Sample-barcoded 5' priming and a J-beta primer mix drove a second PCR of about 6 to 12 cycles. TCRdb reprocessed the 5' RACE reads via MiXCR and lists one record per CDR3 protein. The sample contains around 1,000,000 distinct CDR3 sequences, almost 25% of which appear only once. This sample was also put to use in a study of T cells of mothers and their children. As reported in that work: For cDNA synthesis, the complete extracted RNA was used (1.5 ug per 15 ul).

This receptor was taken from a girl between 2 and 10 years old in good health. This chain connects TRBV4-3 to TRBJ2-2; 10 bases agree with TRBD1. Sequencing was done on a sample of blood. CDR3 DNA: TGCGCCAGCAGAAACCCGGGACAGGGGTGGGAGCTGTTTTTT. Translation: CASRNPGQGWELFF.